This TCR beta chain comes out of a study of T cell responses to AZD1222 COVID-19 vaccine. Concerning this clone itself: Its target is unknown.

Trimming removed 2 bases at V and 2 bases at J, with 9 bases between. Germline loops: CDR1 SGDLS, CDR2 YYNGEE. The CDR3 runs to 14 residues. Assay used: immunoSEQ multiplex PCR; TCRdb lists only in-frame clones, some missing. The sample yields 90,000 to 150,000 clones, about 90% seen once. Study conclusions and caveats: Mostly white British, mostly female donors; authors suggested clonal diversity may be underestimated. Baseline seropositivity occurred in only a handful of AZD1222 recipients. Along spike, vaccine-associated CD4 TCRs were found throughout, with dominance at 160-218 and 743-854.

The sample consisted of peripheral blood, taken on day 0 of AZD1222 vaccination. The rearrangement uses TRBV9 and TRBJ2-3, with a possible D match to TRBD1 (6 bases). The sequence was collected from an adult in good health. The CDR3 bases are TGTGCCAGCAGCGTCGACAGGTTCACAGATACGCAGTATTTT. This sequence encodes CASSVDRFTDTQYF.